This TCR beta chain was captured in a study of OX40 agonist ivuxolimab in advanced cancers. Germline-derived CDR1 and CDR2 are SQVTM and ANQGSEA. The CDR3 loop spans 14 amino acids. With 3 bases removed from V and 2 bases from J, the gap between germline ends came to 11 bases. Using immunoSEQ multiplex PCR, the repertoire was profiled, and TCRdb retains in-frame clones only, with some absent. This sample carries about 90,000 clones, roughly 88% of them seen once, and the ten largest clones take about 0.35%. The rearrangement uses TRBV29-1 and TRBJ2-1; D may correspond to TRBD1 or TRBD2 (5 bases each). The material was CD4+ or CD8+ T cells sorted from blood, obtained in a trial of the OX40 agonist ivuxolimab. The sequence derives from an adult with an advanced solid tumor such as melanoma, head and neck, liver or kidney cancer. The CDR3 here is CSVESGRPYNEQFF. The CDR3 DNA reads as TGCAGCGTTGAGTCGGGGCGGCCCTACAATGAGCAGTTCTTC.